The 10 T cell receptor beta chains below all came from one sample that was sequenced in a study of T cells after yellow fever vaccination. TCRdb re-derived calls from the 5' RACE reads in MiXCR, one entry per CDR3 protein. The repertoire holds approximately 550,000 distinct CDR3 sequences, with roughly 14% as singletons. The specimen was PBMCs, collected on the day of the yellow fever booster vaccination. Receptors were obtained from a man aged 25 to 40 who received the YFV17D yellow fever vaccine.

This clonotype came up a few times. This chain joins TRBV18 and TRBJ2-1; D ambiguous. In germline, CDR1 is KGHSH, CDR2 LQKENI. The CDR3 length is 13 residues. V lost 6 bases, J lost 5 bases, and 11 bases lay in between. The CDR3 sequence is CASSQWADNEQFF. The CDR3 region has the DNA TGTGCCAGCTCCCAGTGGGCCGACAATGAGCAGTTCTTC.

CDR3 sequence: CASSLGFALYEQYF. DNA for the CDR3: TGTGCCAGCAGCTTAGGTTTCGCGTTATACGAGCAGTACTTC. This chain connects TRBV13 to TRBJ2-7, with D uncertain. V was trimmed by 0 bases and J by 4 bases, leaving 10 bases between them. This CDR3 comprises 14 residues. Germline values: CDR1 PRHDT, CDR2 FYEKMQ (reference sequence). The full variable domain, completed using reference TRBV13 and TRBJ2-7, is AAGVIQSPRHLIKEKRETATLKCYPIPRHDTVYWYQQGPGQDPQFLISFYEKMQSDKGSIPDRFSAQQFSDYHSELNMSSLELGDSALYFCASSLGFALYEQYFGPGTRLTVT.

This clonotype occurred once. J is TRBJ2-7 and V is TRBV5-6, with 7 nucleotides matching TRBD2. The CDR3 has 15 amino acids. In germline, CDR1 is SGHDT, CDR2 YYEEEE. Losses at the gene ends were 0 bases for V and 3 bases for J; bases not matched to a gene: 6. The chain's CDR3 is CASSLGSGLDYEQYF. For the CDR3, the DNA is TGTGCCAGCAGCTTGGGTAGCGGGCTAGACTACGAGCAGTACTTC.

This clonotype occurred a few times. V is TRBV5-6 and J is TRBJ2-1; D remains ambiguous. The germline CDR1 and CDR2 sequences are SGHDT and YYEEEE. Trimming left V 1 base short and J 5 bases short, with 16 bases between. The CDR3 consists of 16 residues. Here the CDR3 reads CASSLFTQDDHNEQFF. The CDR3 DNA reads TGTGCCAGCAGCTTGTTTACTCAGGACGATCACAATGAGCAGTTCTTC.

The CDR3 DNA follows: TGTGCCAGCACTCCAGGGAGACTCGGGGCCAACGTCCTGACTTTC. Its protein is CASTPGRLGANVLTF. The genes are TRBV12-3 or TRBV12-4 and TRBJ2-6; tentatively, D is TRBD1 or TRBD2 (5 bases each). The CDR3 covers 15 residues. Trimming left V 7 bases short and J 4 bases short, with 14 bases between.

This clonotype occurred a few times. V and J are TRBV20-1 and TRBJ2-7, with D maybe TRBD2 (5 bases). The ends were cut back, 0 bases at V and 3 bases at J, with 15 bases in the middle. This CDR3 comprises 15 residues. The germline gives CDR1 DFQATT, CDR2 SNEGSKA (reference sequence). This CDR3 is CSARDREGQIYEQYF. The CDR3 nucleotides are TGCAGTGCTAGAGATCGTGAGGGCCAAATCTACGAGCAGTACTTC.

The CDR3 region has the DNA TGTGCCAGCAGCCAGATAACCGGGACAGCCACCTACGAGCAGTACTTC. Translating it yields CASSQITGTATYEQYF. J is TRBJ2-7 and V is TRBV6-8, with 7 positions matching TRBD1. With 6 bases clipped from V and 2 bases from J, the junction kept 13 bases outside the gene matches. This CDR3 region has 16 residues. Per germline, CDR1 MNHGY and CDR2 SAAAGT.

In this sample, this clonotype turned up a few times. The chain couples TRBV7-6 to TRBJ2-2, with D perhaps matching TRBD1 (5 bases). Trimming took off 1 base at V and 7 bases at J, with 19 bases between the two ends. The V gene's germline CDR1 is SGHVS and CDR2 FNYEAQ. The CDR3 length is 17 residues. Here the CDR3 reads CASSLVAPLGPDGELFF. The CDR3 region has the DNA TGTGCCAGCAGCTTAGTGGCTCCCCTGGGGCCGGACGGGGAGCTGTTTTTT.

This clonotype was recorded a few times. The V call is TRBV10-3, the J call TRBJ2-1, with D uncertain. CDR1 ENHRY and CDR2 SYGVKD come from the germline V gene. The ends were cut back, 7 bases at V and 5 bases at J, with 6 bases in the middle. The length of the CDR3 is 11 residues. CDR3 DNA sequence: TGTGCCATCACCCAAAACAATGAGCAGTTCTTC. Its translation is CAITQNNEQFF.

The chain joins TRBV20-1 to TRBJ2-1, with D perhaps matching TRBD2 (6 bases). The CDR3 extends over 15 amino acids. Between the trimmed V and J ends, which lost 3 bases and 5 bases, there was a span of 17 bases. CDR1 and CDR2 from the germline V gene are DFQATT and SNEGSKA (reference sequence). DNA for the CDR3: TGCAGTGCTAGTTACGGGAGCCCCCATAACAATGAGCAGTTCTTC. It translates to CSASYGSPHNNEQFF.